This T cell receptor (beta chain) was recovered during a study of cytomegalovirus exposure and HLA in healthy donors. In the PCR, 60 Vbeta and 13 Jbeta primers were used. Authors' processing steps: There were about 88 million unique TCR beta chains by a later count, and approximately 12 million of them were shared. Assay used: immunoSEQ multiplex PCR; TCRdb lists only in-frame clones, some missing. The V and J calls and the clone size are those of that table, but D and trimming were determined from the DNA. Among about 90,000 clones listed, less than 85% were seen once. Study outcomes and limitations: Rarity marked most TCR sequences, yet some public TCRs occurred in many donors.

Comments on this clone: The antigen is not known.

CDR3 size: 16 residues. Germline V gene lookup returns CDR1 SGHRS and CDR2 YFSETQ. V was shortened by 0 bases and J by 0 bases, with 12 bases between the two germline ends. The genes are TRBV5-1 and TRBJ1-1; D remains unclear. The sequence came from a young man in good health and CMV-seronegative. The material sequenced was PBMCs. The CDR3 sequence is CASSLGNRKLNTEAFF. As DNA, the CDR3 is TGCGCCAGCAGCTTGGGCAACAGAAAGCTGAACACTGAAGCTTTCTTT.